The 28 T cell receptor beta chains in this list originate from one sample, sequenced in a study of a mutant IDH1 vaccine in newly diagnosed glioma. Measured with immunoSEQ multiplex PCR; TCRdb has only the in-frame clones, and not every one. The sample records 45,000 to 70,000 clones, 75% to 95% being singletons. Time point described: baseline, week 1 (first vaccination visit). Treatment meaning: pre-vaccination baseline after standard-of-care therapy. The sequenced sample was PBMCs, obtained from a glioma patient treated with radiotherapy, temozolomide or both. The source is a man aged 45 to 65 with glioma.

The J gene is TRBJ2-1, the V gene TRBV7-3; D may correspond to TRBD1 or TRBD2 (6 bases each). Germline V gene data show CDR1 as SGHTA and CDR2 as FQGTGA. This CDR3 comprises 16 residues. With 2 bases removed from V and 7 bases from J, the gap between germline ends came to 18 bases. The CDR3 sequence is CASSLWGDPQGNEQFF. The DNA for the CDR3 is TGTGCCAGCAGCTTATGGGGGGACCCTCAGGGGAATGAGCAGTTCTTC. Drawing the rest from reference TRBV7-3 and TRBJ2-1, the complete variable domain is GAGVSQTPSNKVTEKGKYVELRCDPISGHTALYWYRQSLGQGPEFLIYFQGTGAADDSGLPNDRFFAVRPEGSVSTLKIQRTERGDSAVYLCASSLWGDPQGNEQFFGPGTRLTVL.

V and J are TRBV4-3 and TRBJ1-5; D remains ambiguous. CDR3 length: 17 amino acids. Trimming removed 0 bases from V and 1 base from J, with 13 bases in between. The germline V gene has CDR1 LGHNA and CDR2 YSLEER. DNA for the CDR3: TGCGCCAGCAGCCAAGAGGCCCCCATTGAGAGCAATCAGCCCCAGCATTTT. It specifies CASSQEAPIESNQPQHF.

V and J are TRBV5-1 and TRBJ1-2, with 7 bases identical to TRBD1. The CDR3 runs 15 residues. Trimming took 3 bases from V and 6 from J; bases not matched to a gene: 11. Germline V gives CDR1 SGHRS, CDR2 YFSETQ. The CDR3 spells CASSSGRGGGDGYTF. CDR3 coding DNA: TGCGCCAGCAGCTCGGGCAGAGGAGGGGGCGATGGCTACACCTTC.

V is TRBV4-3 and J is TRBJ1-2; weak D call: TRBD1 (6 bases). Germline V gives CDR1 LGHNA, CDR2 YSLEER. CDR3 size: 13 residues. V was clipped by 1 base and J by 8 bases, with 11 bases between them. CDR3 loop: CASSQAGGTGYTF. Written as DNA, the CDR3 is TGCGCCAGCAGCCAAGCGGGTGGGACAGGCTACACCTTC.

V is TRBV7-3 and J is TRBJ1-5, with a possible D match to TRBD1 (6 bases). V lost 6 bases and J 5 bases, leaving 23 bases between the germline ends. The germline gives CDR1 SGHTA, CDR2 FQGTGA. The length of the CDR3 is 17 residues. The DNA for the CDR3 is TGTGCCAGCAGTTCCCCCCAACCACAGGGCATCGATCAGCCCCAGCATTTT. Translated: CASSSPQPQGIDQPQHF.

This clone has just a few counts. CDR3 sequence reads: CASSPTAGGHETQYF. The DNA for the CDR3 is TGCGCCAGCAGCCCCACAGCGGGGGGGCATGAGACCCAGTACTTC. The chain links TRBV4-3 to TRBJ2-5; 10 bases are a match to TRBD2. The CDR3 is 15 residues long. The germline CDR1 and CDR2 sequences are LGHNA and YSLEER. V dropped 4 bases and J dropped 5; count of bases not matched to a gene: 7.

The chain employs TRBV6-6 and TRBJ2-3; D possibly uses TRBD1 or TRBD2 (5 bases each). The length of the CDR3 is 16 residues. Per germline, CDR1 MNHNY and CDR2 SVGAGI (reference sequence). Trimming removed 1 base at V and 5 bases at J, with 16 bases between. In DNA form, the CDR3 reads TGTGCCAGCAGTTACTTGTGGCCCGGGGCGGTAGATACGCAGTATTTT. Translated: CASSYLWPGAVDTQYF.

This clone turned up a few times. CDR3 nucleotide sequence: TGCGCCAGCAGCCAAGACCCTGCAACTAATGAAAAACTGTTTTTT. Residues: CASSQDPATNEKLFF. The chain recombines TRBV4-3 with TRBJ1-4; D gene ambiguous. With 0 bases removed from V and 0 bases from J, the gap between germline ends came to 5 bases. The CDR3 length is 15 residues. The V gene's germline CDR1 is LGHNA and CDR2 YSLEER.

The J gene is TRBJ1-2, the V gene TRBV4-2, with 8 bases aligning to TRBD1. The V segment lost 1 base and the J segment 4 bases; nucleotides outside the gene matches: 8. Germline-derived CDR1 and CDR2 are LGHNA and YNFKEQ. The length of the CDR3 is 16 residues. The CDR3 region is CASSQGTGQGGYGYTF. DNA for the CDR3: TGTGCCAGCAGCCAAGGGACCGGACAGGGTGGCTATGGCTACACCTTC.

DNA for the CDR3: TGTGCCAGTAGTGTGAGAACCACTAACTATGGCTACACCTTC. This translates into CASSVRTTNYGYTF. The chain joins TRBV19 to TRBJ1-2; D gene unclear. The CDR3 contains 14 residues. Germline CDR1 reads LNHDA; CDR2 reads SQIVND (reference sequence). V was clipped by 5 bases and J by 0 bases, with 10 bases between them. Full variable domain (remainder filled in from reference TRBV19 and TRBJ1-2): DGGITQSPKYLFRKEGQNVTLSCEQNLNHDAMYWYRQDPGQGLRLIYYSQIVNDFQKGDIAEGYSVSREKKESFPLTVTSAQKNPTAFYLCASSVRTTNYGYTFGSGTRLTVV.

The rearrangement links TRBV7-2 to TRBJ1-1; 7 bases match TRBD1. The CDR3 loop spans 16 amino acids. From germline, CDR1 is SGHTA and CDR2 FQGNSA. Trimming at V came to 7 bases and at J to 0 bases, leaving 11 bases not matched to a gene. The CDR3 coding sequence is TGTGCCAGCATAAGGGGACAGCTATCGATGAACACTGAAGCTTTCTTT. It specifies CASIRGQLSMNTEAFF.

The chain is built from TRBV10-3 and TRBJ1-2, with D maybe TRBD1 (5 bases). Trimming took 2 bases from V and 8 from J, leaving 24 bases between them. The CDR3 extends over 17 amino acids. Germline lookup yields CDR1 ENHRY and CDR2 SYGVKD. For the CDR3, the DNA is TGTGCCATCAGTGAGATCGCCGGGTATCAGGGTACTTCGGGCTACACCTTC. It specifies CAISEIAGYQGTSGYTF.

The chain has TRBV27 and TRBJ1-3; weak D call: TRBD1 (6 bases). This CDR3 comprises 16 residues. Germline values: CDR1 MNHEY, CDR2 SMNVEV (reference sequence). Trimming took 2 bases from V and 0 from J, leaving 11 bases between them. In DNA form, the CDR3 reads TGTGCCAGCAGTTTACTTGGGGGCGGCTCTGGAAACACCATATATTTT. Amino acids: CASSLLGGGSGNTIYF.

The chain combines TRBV2 with TRBJ1-4; weak D call: TRBD1 (5 bases). V lost 8 bases, J lost 5 bases, and 15 bases lay in between. Looked up from germline, CDR1 is SNHLY and CDR2 is FYNNEI. The CDR3 consists of 14 residues. Here the CDR3 reads CASASRGGNEKLFF. The CDR3 DNA is TGTGCCAGCGCATCCCGGGGGGGGAATGAAAAACTGTTTTTT.

The rearrangement uses TRBV28 and TRBJ1-2; TRBD1 might be the D (5 bases). Germline loops: CDR1 MDHEN, CDR2 SYDVKM. The ends were cut back, 4 bases at V and 7 bases at J, with 19 bases in the middle. This CDR3 has 15 residues. This CDR3 reads CASSSPTGTAAGYTF. The CDR3, as DNA: TGTGCCAGCAGTTCCCCAACCGGGACCGCCGCTGGCTACACCTTC.

J is TRBJ2-2 and V is TRBV11-2, with D maybe TRBD2 (6 bases). This CDR3 region has 14 residues. The V and J ends lost 2 bases and 8 bases respectively, with 12 bases between them. CDR1 SGHAT and CDR2 FQNNGV come from the germline V gene. The CDR3 reads CASSLWDFSGELFF. For the CDR3, the DNA is TGTGCCAGCAGCTTATGGGACTTTTCGGGGGAGCTGTTTTTT. The full variable domain, in which reference TRBV11-2 and TRBJ2-2 provide the parts outside the CDR3, is EAGVAQSPRYKIIEKRQSVAFWCNPISGHATLYWYQQILGQGPKLLIQFQNNGVVDDSQLPKDRFSAERLKGVDSTLKIQPAKLEDSAVYLCASSLWDFSGELFFGEGSRLTVL.

V and J are TRBV7-2 and TRBJ1-1; D uncertain. Germline-derived CDR1 and CDR2 are SGHTA and FQGNSA. Trimming took off 3 bases at V and 3 bases at J, with 8 bases between the two ends. CDR3 length: 13 amino acids. CDR3 DNA sequence: TGTGCCAGCAGCTTTGACACGCACACTGAAGCTTTCTTT. Translated, it gives CASSFDTHTEAFF. The full variable domain, with the rest looked up from reference TRBV7-2 and TRBJ1-1, is GAGVSQSPSNKVTEKGKDVELRCDPISGHTALYWYRQSLGQGLEFLIYFQGNSAPDKSGLPSDRFSAERTGGSVSTLTIQRTQQEDSAVYLCASSFDTHTEAFFGQGTRLTVV.

The CDR3: CASSFFQGQPQHF. CDR3 bases: TGTGCCAGCAGTTTCTTTCAGGGGCAGCCCCAGCATTTT. This chain links TRBV28 with TRBJ1-5; a weak D match, TRBD1 (6 bases). The ends were cut back, 3 bases at V and 7 bases at J, with 10 bases in the middle. Per the germline V gene, CDR1 is MDHEN and CDR2 is SYDVKM. This CDR3 is built from 13 residues.

This clone was recorded once. V gene TRBV27 combines with J gene TRBJ1-1; D is uncertain. CDR1 MNHEY and CDR2 SMNVEV come from the germline V gene (reference sequence). The CDR3 consists of 15 residues. The V end was cut by 0 bases, the J end by 4 bases, with 12 bases between. The DNA for the CDR3 is TGTGCCAGCAGTTTATCGCCGGGGTTGAGCACTGAAGCTTTCTTT. This encodes CASSLSPGLSTEAFF.

The chain employs TRBV27 and TRBJ2-7; D is perhaps TRBD1 (5 bases). Germline V gives CDR1 MNHEY, CDR2 SMNVEV (reference sequence). The CDR3 is made up of 15 amino acids. The V gene lost 3 bases and the J gene lost 0 bases, with 12 bases spanning the gap. The CDR3 is CASSFSPDISYEQYF. CDR3 nucleotide sequence: TGTGCCAGCAGTTTCTCCCCGGACATCTCCTACGAGCAGTACTTC.

The rearrangement uses TRBV5-1 and TRBJ2-5; D ambiguous. The CDR3 length is 15 residues. CDR1 is SGHRS, CDR2 YFSETQ, per germline. V was trimmed by 1 base and J by 6 bases, leaving 16 bases between them. CDR3 region: CASSLTGSDEKTQYF. The DNA of the CDR3 is TGCGCCAGCAGCTTGACGGGCTCGGATGAAAAGACCCAGTACTTC.

The rearrangement joins TRBV18 to TRBJ2-1, with 10 bases fitting TRBD2. Looked up from germline, CDR1 is KGHSH and CDR2 is LQKENI. The junction had 10 bases not matched to a gene; V was cut back by 0 bases and J by 2 bases. CDR3 size: 19 residues. CDR3 amino acids: CASSPPGLAGVGPYNEQFF. The CDR3 DNA is TGTGCCAGCTCACCACCGGGTCTAGCGGGAGTAGGCCCCTACAATGAGCAGTTCTTC.

This chain connects TRBV5-1 to TRBJ2-7; D might be TRBD1 or TRBD2, each matching 5 bases. The CDR3 is 14 residues long. CDR1 is SGHRS, CDR2 YFSETQ, per germline. V was cut by 4 bases and J by 3 bases, with 14 bases left in between. This CDR3 is CASSPGPEFYEQYF. CDR3 nucleotide sequence: TGCGCCAGCAGCCCGGGACCGGAGTTCTACGAGCAGTACTTC. Using reference TRBV5-1 and TRBJ2-7 for the parts outside the CDR3, the full variable domain is KAGVTQTPRYLIKTRGQQVTLSCSPISGHRSVSWYQQTPGQGLQFLFEYFSETQRNKGNFPGRFSGRQFSNSRSEMNVSTLELGDSALYLCASSPGPEFYEQYFGPGTRLTVT.

This chain connects TRBV6-5 to TRBJ1-1; TRBD1 matches at 7 bases. This CDR3 has 12 amino acids. The V segment lost 5 bases and the J segment 10 bases; nucleotides outside the gene matches: 7. The germline gives CDR1 MNHEY, CDR2 SVGAGI. DNA of the CDR3: TGTGCCAGCAGTACTAACAGGGGAAGAGCTTTCTTT. This sequence encodes CASSTNRGRAFF.

CDR3 residues: CASSDVGDQPQHF. CDR3 nucleotide sequence: TGTGCCAGCAGTGACGTCGGGGATCAGCCCCAGCATTTT. J is TRBJ1-5 and V is TRBV6-4; no reliable D call. Germline lookup yields CDR1 MRHNA and CDR2 SNTAGT. The V end lost 2 bases, the J end lost 5 bases, and 7 bases lay between the germline ends. This CDR3 has 13 residues.

The chain employs TRBV28 and TRBJ1-5; TRBD1 is a possible D gene (5 bases). Germline V CDR1 and CDR2: MDHEN, SYDVKM. V lost 6 bases and J 7 bases, leaving 10 bases between the germline ends. The CDR3 runs 12 residues. CDR3 sequence reads: CASSLREQPQHF. The CDR3 DNA reads TGTGCCAGCAGCCTCAGGGAACAGCCCCAGCATTTT.

The J gene is TRBJ2-3, the V gene TRBV15, with D possibly being TRBD1 or TRBD2 (5 bases each). CDR1 is LNHNV and CDR2 is YYDKDF in the germline V gene (reference sequence). Between the trimmed V and J ends, which lost 8 bases and 1 base, there was a span of 16 bases. The CDR3 runs 15 residues. CDR3 in amino acids: CATLRDLGGTDTQYF. CDR3 in DNA: TGTGCCACCCTTCGGGACCTCGGGGGCACAGATACGCAGTATTTT.

The J gene is TRBJ1-6, the V gene TRBV11-3; D is perhaps TRBD1 (6 bases). The CDR3 has 13 amino acids. Germline V gene data show CDR1 as SGHNT and CDR2 as YENEEA. The CDR3 nucleotides are TGTGCTTCGAGGCGGGACACGAATTCACCCCTCCACTTT. Protein sequence: CASRRDTNSPLHF.